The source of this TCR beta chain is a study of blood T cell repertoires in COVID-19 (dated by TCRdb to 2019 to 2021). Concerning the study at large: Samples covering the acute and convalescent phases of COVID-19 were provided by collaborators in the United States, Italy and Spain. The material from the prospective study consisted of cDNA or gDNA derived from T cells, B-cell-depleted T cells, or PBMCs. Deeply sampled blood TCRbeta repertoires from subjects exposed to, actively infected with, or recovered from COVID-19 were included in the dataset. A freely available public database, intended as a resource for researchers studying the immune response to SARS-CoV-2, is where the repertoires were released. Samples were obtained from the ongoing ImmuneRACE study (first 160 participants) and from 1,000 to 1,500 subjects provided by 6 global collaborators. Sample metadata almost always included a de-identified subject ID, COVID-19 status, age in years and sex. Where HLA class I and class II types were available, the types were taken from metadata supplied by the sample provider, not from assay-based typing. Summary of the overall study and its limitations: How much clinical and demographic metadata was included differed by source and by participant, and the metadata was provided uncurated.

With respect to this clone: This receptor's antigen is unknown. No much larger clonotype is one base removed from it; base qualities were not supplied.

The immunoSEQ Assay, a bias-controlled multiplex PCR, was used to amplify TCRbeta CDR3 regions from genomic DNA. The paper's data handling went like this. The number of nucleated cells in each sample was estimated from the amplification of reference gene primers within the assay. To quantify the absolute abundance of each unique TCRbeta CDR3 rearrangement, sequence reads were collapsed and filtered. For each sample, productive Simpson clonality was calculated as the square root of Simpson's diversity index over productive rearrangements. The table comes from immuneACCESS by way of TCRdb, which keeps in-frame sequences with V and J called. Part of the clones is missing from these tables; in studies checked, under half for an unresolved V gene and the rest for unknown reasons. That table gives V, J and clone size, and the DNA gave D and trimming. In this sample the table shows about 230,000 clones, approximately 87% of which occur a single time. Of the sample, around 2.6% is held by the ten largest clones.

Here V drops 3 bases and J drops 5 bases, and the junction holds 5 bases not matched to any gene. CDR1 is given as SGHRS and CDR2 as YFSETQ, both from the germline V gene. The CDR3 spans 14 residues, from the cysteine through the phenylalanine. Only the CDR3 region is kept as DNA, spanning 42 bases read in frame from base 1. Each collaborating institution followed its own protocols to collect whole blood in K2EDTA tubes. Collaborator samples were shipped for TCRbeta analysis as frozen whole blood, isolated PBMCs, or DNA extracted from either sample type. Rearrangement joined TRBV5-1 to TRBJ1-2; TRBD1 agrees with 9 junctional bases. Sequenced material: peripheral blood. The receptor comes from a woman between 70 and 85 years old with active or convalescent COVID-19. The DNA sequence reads TGCGCCAGCAGCTACACAGGGGGCGGGTATGGCTACACCTTC. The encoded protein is CASSYTGGGYGYTF.